The 31 T cell receptor beta chains below all came from one sample that was sequenced in a study of shared T cell receptors in the human thymus. Profiled with immunoSEQ multiplex PCR; TCRdb holds only in-frame clones, not every one. The table records about 710,000 clones, around 87% of them present only once. In addition, the sample was reused for a study of human thymus T cells.

The sample taken for sequencing was thymocytes. Source of these receptors: a boy in the first two years of life with a congenital heart defect.

CDR3 region: CASSSGQIRSSYEQYF. The CDR3 nucleotides read TGTGCCAGCAGCTCAGGACAGATCCGATCTTCCTACGAGCAGTACTTC. This rearrangement joins TRBV7-9 to TRBJ2-7, with D possibly being TRBD1 (6 bases). The V end lost 4 bases, the J end lost 1 base, and 17 bases lay between the germline ends. The CDR3 spans 16 residues. Germline loops: CDR1 SEHNR, CDR2 FQNEAQ (reference sequence).

This chain connects TRBV27 to TRBJ1-2, with 7 bases fitting TRBD1. This CDR3 is 15 amino acids long. The V gene's germline CDR1 is MNHEY and CDR2 SMNVEV (reference sequence). After removal of 5 bases from V and 0 bases from J, the junction contained 6 bases not matched to a gene. The CDR3 reads CASSASGGPNYGYTF. The CDR3 DNA follows: TGTGCCAGCAGTGCGTCAGGGGGGCCTAACTATGGCTACACCTTC.

The V and J genes are TRBV10-3 and TRBJ2-7; D perhaps matches TRBD1 (6 bases). Deletions cut 0 bases from V and 3 bases from J, with 12 bases between. CDR1 is ENHRY and CDR2 is SYGVKD in the germline V gene. This CDR3 is built from 15 residues. The CDR3 DNA sequence: TGTGCCATCAGTGAGTCAAGGGACACGAACTACGAGCAGTACTTC. It yields the protein CAISESRDTNYEQYF.

The chain links TRBV9 to TRBJ2-3, with 8 bases aligning to TRBD2. There are 15 residues in the CDR3. Trimming took 3 bases from V and 3 from J; bases not matched to a gene: 6. Per the germline V gene, CDR1 is SGDLS and CDR2 is YYNGEE. In nucleotides, the CDR3 is TGTGCCAGCAGCGCAAGCGGGGGCGGGACAGATACGCAGTATTTT. Translation gives CASSASGGGTDTQYF.

This chain joins TRBV27 and TRBJ1-2, with a weak D call TRBD1 (5 bases). Germline assignment: CDR1 MNHEY and CDR2 SMNVEV (reference sequence). Trimming shortened V by 6 bases and J by 5 bases, and 16 bases separated the two germline ends. This CDR3 is built from 14 residues. The CDR3 DNA is TGTGCCAGCAGACCACGACAGAGCTATTATGGCTACACCTTC. This translates into CASRPRQSYYGYTF.

To note about this clone: The junction shows a germline mismatch at one end, possibly a read error. The rearrangement uses TRBV7-7 and TRBJ2-5; 10 nucleotides align to TRBD2. Germline CDR1 SSHAT, CDR2 FNYEAQ (reference sequence). The CDR3 runs 16 residues. The CDR3 loop is CASSRSSGGALETQYF. CDR3 bases: TGTGCTAGCAGCCGCTCGAGCGGGGGGGCCTTAGAGACCCAGTACTTC.

The chain has TRBV10-3 and TRBJ2-3; 11 bases agree with TRBD2. CDR3 size: 18 residues. Germline-derived CDR1 and CDR2 are ENHRY and SYGVKD. The V and J ends lost 3 bases and 2 bases, in that order; junction bases with no gene match: 10. CDR3 protein: CAISDWTSGPLYTDTQYF. CDR3 in DNA: TGTGCCATCAGTGATTGGACTAGCGGGCCGCTATACACAGATACGCAGTATTTT.

The chain has TRBV28 and TRBJ2-1, with 8 nucleotides matching TRBD2. Losses at the gene ends were 3 bases for V and 9 bases for J; bases not matched to a gene: 16. CDR1 and CDR2 from the germline V gene are MDHEN and SYDVKM. The CDR3 consists of 17 residues. CDR3 in DNA: TGTGCCAGCAGTTTCATCTTACCGCGAGCGGGAGTTTTTGAGCAGTTCTTC. This sequence encodes CASSFILPRAGVFEQFF.

The chain links TRBV10-2 to TRBJ2-3; 11 bases map to TRBD2. This CDR3 region has 18 residues. The V and J ends lost 4 bases and 5 bases, in that order; junction bases with no gene match: 14. Germline lookup yields CDR1 WSHSY and CDR2 SAAADI. CDR3 region: CASSARVRVAGGVDTQYF. CDR3 bases: TGCGCCAGCAGTGCCCGCGTGAGGGTAGCGGGAGGGGTAGATACGCAGTATTTT.

The chain joins TRBV7-2 to TRBJ2-3, with D perhaps matching TRBD1 (5 bases). The CDR3 length is 19 residues. Germline V gene sequence: CDR1 SGHTA, CDR2 FQGNSA. V was cut by 5 bases and J by 4 bases, with 28 bases left in between. CDR3 in DNA: TGTGCCAGCAGCAAACCCGATAACCGAACGACTCGGACATCAGATACGCAGTATTTT. Translating it yields CASSKPDNRTTRTSDTQYF.

The V call is TRBV5-3, the J call TRBJ1-1; 8 nucleotides agree with TRBD1. TRBV5-3 is identified as an open reading frame with a role that is uncertain. The CDR3 loop spans 15 amino acids. The J segment lost 9 bases and the V segment lost 4 bases, leaving 14 bases of the junction unmatched. The DNA of the CDR3 is TGTGCCAGAAGCACGACAGGGGAGGGGACGTTGAAAGCTTTCTTT. Its protein is CARSTTGEGTLKAFF.

The V call is TRBV5-6, the J call TRBJ1-2; a weak D match, TRBD1 (6 bases). Germline V gene data show CDR1 as SGHDT and CDR2 as YYEEEE. The CDR3 sequence is 15 residues long. V lost 4 bases to trimming and J lost 2 bases, with 15 bases between them. CDR3 in amino acids: CASSPERDTNYGYTF. For the CDR3, the DNA is TGTGCCAGCAGCCCGGAACGGGACACCAACTATGGCTACACCTTC.

About this clone itself: At one of its ends the junction is not consistent with the germline gene, which may arise from a read error. This rearrangement joins TRBV6-5 to TRBJ1-2; D unclear. Germline CDR1 reads MNHEY; CDR2 reads SVGAGI. The CDR3 contains 14 residues. The CDR3 DNA sequence: TGTGCCAGCAGTTATATCGCCCCGTGGAGAGGCTACCCCTTC. This sequence encodes CASSYIAPWRGYPF.

The rearrangement uses TRBV10-2 and TRBJ2-1, with TRBD2 matching 10 bases. Germline V CDR1 and CDR2: WSHSY, SAAADI. CDR3 size: 14 residues. V trimming: 10 bases; J trimming: 8 bases; junction bases outside the gene matches: 11. Here the CDR3 DNA reads TGCGCCACCGAGTCAGCGGGGGGGCGCGATGAGCAGTTCTTC. Translation gives CATESAGGRDEQFF.

The CDR3 loop is CASSSRGQGAFNYGYTF. The CDR3 nucleotides are TGTGCCAGCAGTTCACGGGGACAGGGGGCCTTTAACTATGGCTACACCTTC. The V call is TRBV27, the J call TRBJ1-2; 12 bases align to TRBD1. The CDR3 extends over 17 amino acids. The germline CDR1 and CDR2 sequences are MNHEY and SMNVEV (reference sequence). J lost 1 base, V lost 4 bases, and 7 bases had no gene match.

This sequence joins TRBV5-5 and TRBJ2-5; TRBD2 matches at 7 bases. With 6 bases clipped from V and 10 bases from J, the junction kept 6 bases outside the gene matches. This CDR3 contains 11 residues. Germline V gives CDR1 SGHKS, CDR2 YYEKEE (reference sequence). The CDR3 reads CASMLGGLQYF. CDR3 nucleotides: TGTGCCAGCATGTTGGGAGGGCTCCAGTACTTC. Complete variable domain (other parts from reference TRBV5-5 and TRBJ2-5): DAGVTQSPTHLIKTRGQQVTLRCSPISGHKSVSWYQQVLGQGPQFIFQYYEKEERGRGNFPDRFSARQFPNYSSELNVNALLLGDSALYLCASMLGGLQYFGPGTRLLVL.

The chain links TRBV30 to TRBJ2-7; 10 nucleotides match TRBD1. CDR1 and CDR2 (germline): GTSNPN, SVGIG (reference sequence). V was clipped by 3 bases and J by 2 bases; unmatched bases: 4. There are 14 residues in the CDR3. CDR3 in amino acids: CAWRGTGDPYEQYF. The CDR3 coding sequence is TGTGCCTGGAGGGGGACAGGGGACCCCTACGAGCAGTACTTC.

This clone has just a few counts. J is TRBJ1-1 and V is TRBV10-3, with D possibly being TRBD1 (6 bases). CDR1 and CDR2 from the germline V gene are ENHRY and SYGVKD. The CDR3 covers 17 residues. V was cut by 3 bases and J by 2 bases, with 19 bases left in between. This CDR3 reads CAISDRKGVGFNTEAFF. The CDR3 nucleotides read TGTGCCATCAGTGATCGCAAGGGGGTTGGTTTTAACACTGAAGCTTTCTTT.

The rearrangement uses TRBV15 and TRBJ2-1, with 14 bases identical to TRBD2. Germline values: CDR1 LNHNV, CDR2 YYDKDF (reference sequence). The CDR3 extends over 19 amino acids. The J segment lost 1 base and the V segment lost 5 bases, leaving 10 bases of the junction unmatched. The CDR3 coding sequence is TGTGCCACCAGCCGCACTCAGGGACTAGCGGGAGTGTCCTACAATGAGCAGTTCTTC. Its translation: CATSRTQGLAGVSYNEQFF.

V gene TRBV6-6 combines with J gene TRBJ1-2, with D possibly TRBD1 on 5 matching bases. Between the trimmed V and J ends, which lost 5 bases and 4 bases, there was a span of 14 bases. CDR3 length: 14 amino acids. Germline V CDR1 and CDR2: MNHNY, SVGAGI (reference sequence). The CDR3, as DNA: TGTGCCAGCAGTCTACGACAGCCGAGCTATGGCTACACCTTC. Protein product: CASSLRQPSYGYTF.

This chain connects TRBV4-1 to TRBJ1-3; 9 bases map to TRBD1. V was pared by 0 bases and J by 3 bases, with 9 bases of the junction left unmatched. The CDR3 runs to 18 residues. From germline, CDR1 is MGHRA and CDR2 YSYEKL. The CDR3: CASSQDPGQGLGGNTIYF. The CDR3 coding sequence is TGCGCCAGCAGCCAAGATCCGGGACAGGGATTAGGTGGAAACACCATATATTTT.

J is TRBJ2-3 and V is TRBV27, with 7 positions matching TRBD2. Germline V gene data show CDR1 as MNHEY and CDR2 as SMNVEV (reference sequence). After removal of 7 bases from V and 0 bases from J, the junction contained 16 bases not matched to a gene. The CDR3 is made up of 18 amino acids. CDR3: CASTSRVSGFSSTDTQYF. The CDR3 DNA reads as TGTGCCAGCACCTCTCGGGTTAGCGGGTTCTCTAGCACAGATACGCAGTATTTT.

The CDR3 region has the DNA TGTGCCAGCAGCTTATCCGCTAACTACAATGAGCAGTTCTTC. It is translated as CASSLSANYNEQFF. The rearrangement links TRBV6-5 to TRBJ2-1; D gene uncertain. The CDR3 is 14 amino acids. Germline values: CDR1 MNHEY, CDR2 SVGAGI. Trimming took off 6 bases at V and 3 bases at J, with 12 bases between the two ends.

A single count supports this clone. This chain uses TRBV30 with TRBJ1-1; no clear D. Germline loops: CDR1 GTSNPN, CDR2 SVGIG (reference sequence). V gave up 2 bases and J gave up 0 bases, with 7 bases separating them. CDR3 length: 13 residues. The CDR3 bases are TGTGCCTGGAGTCAGAACATGAACACTGAAGCTTTCTTT. It codes for CAWSQNMNTEAFF.

This rearrangement joins TRBV28 to TRBJ2-7; D unresolved. V was pared by 6 bases and J by 5 bases, with 5 bases between. The CDR3 runs 10 residues. Germline loops: CDR1 MDHEN, CDR2 SYDVKM. CDR3 DNA: TGTGCCAGCAGCCGGGACGAGCAGTACTTC. This sequence encodes CASSRDEQYF.

This chain uses TRBV10-2 with TRBJ2-6, with a tentative D call TRBD2 (5 bases). V shed 1 base and J shed 4 bases, with 20 bases lying between them. The CDR3 covers 19 residues. From germline, CDR1 is WSHSY and CDR2 SAAADI. The CDR3 nucleotides are TGCGCCAGCAGTGAGTACCGAGACGGAGGCTTCACCGGGGCCAACGTCCTGACTTTC. It yields the protein CASSEYRDGGFTGANVLTF.

This chain joins TRBV27 and TRBJ1-6; possible D gene TRBD1, 5 bases. Trimming left V 6 bases short and J 8 bases short, with 11 bases between. From germline, CDR1 is MNHEY and CDR2 SMNVEV (reference sequence). The CDR3 extends over 13 amino acids. The CDR3 spells CASRRGEYSPLHF. DNA of the CDR3: TGTGCCAGCAGGCGGGGGGAGTATTCACCCCTCCACTTT.

The chain carries TRBV5-3 and TRBJ1-5; D is perhaps TRBD1 (6 bases). TRBV5-3 is treated as an ORF (open reading frame) with a function not yet certain. Trimming removed 1 base at V and 3 bases at J, with 17 bases between. The CDR3 loop spans 17 amino acids. CDR3 sequence reads: CARSLYRVIEHNQPQHF. In DNA form, the CDR3 reads TGTGCCAGAAGCTTGTACAGGGTAATAGAGCACAATCAGCCCCAGCATTTT.

This rearrangement joins TRBV4-3 to TRBJ1-2; D not certain. This CDR3 contains 15 residues. V was shortened by 4 bases and J by 2 bases, with 14 bases between the two germline ends. Germline-derived CDR1 and CDR2 are LGHNA and YSLEER. CDR3 protein: CASSPRPFVNYGYTF. In DNA, the CDR3 is TGCGCCAGCAGCCCGCGGCCATTCGTCAACTATGGCTACACCTTC.

The rearrangement uses TRBV18 and TRBJ1-5; TRBD1 aligns across 8 bases. The CDR3 contains 18 residues. Trimming took 3 bases from V and 2 from J; bases not matched to a gene: 12. Germline values: CDR1 KGHSH, CDR2 LQKENI. CDR3 bases: TGTGCCAGCTCACCGACAGGGGTTGGGGTATATGGCAATCAGCCCCAGCATTTT. Amino acid sequence: CASSPTGVGVYGNQPQHF. The full variable domain, completed using reference TRBV18 and TRBJ1-5, is NAGVMQNPRHLVRRRGQEARLRCSPMKGHSHVYWYRQLPEEGLKFMVYLQKENIIDESGMPKERFSAEFPKEGPSILRIQQVVRGDSAAYFCASSPTGVGVYGNQPQHFGDGTRLSIL.

J is TRBJ2-7 and V is TRBV7-2, with D perhaps matching TRBD2 (5 bases). Trimming pared 6 bases from V and 0 bases from J, leaving 21 bases between. The length of the CDR3 is 17 residues. The germline V gene encodes CDR1 SGHTA and CDR2 FQGNSA. This chain's CDR3 is CASSIRVRGWSSYEQYF. CDR3 bases: TGTGCCAGCAGTATTAGGGTTCGCGGGTGGAGCTCCTACGAGCAGTACTTC.